This is a list of T cell receptor beta chains from one sample in a study of T cell responses to AZD1222 COVID-19 vaccine. Libraries were prepared by immunoSEQ multiplex PCR; TCRdb keeps only in-frame clonotypes and omits some of them. The sample holds 150,000 or so clones, roughly nine tenths seen once. Sequencing was performed on peripheral blood, taken on day 0 of AZD1222 vaccination. The origin of the receptors is an adult in good health. Each CDR3 is given without its conserved first and last residue. Clone size is shown for a subset of rows, as once, few, many or a class of expanded clone.

v_call,j_call,clone_size,cdr3_aa
TRBV3-1/TRBV3-2,TRBJ1-3,NA,ASRRTGGASMGTAGNTIY
TRBV9,TRBJ2-1,NA,ASSGTSGDYNEQF
TRBV5-1,TRBJ2-7,NA,ASKVTGGHEQY
TRBV5-1,TRBJ2-3,many,ASSLAAGGGDTQY
TRBV7-3,TRBJ2-1,NA,ASSLLVSSYNEQF
TRBV28,TRBJ1-2,NA,ASSRDSAFGYT
TRBV7-2,TRBJ1-2,once,ASSSPGQGALYGYT
TRBV19,TRBJ1-2,NA,ASISTHTNYGYT
TRBV7-9,TRBJ2-7,NA,ASSLAGTSRSYEQY
TRBV28,TRBJ1-2,NA,ASSPRSGGLYYGYT
TRBV9,TRBJ1-5,NA,ASSQIGEQPQH
TRBV10-3,TRBJ2-5,NA,AISGTGKETQY
TRBV11-2,TRBJ1-2,NA,ASSTLTGTNYGYT
TRBV28,TRBJ2-2,once,ASREGHNTGELF
TRBV19,TRBJ2-3,NA,ASSMSGTSGSTDTQY
TRBV27,TRBJ2-7,NA,ASSSSYREGDEQY
TRBV7-2,TRBJ1-1,NA,ASSLSRGNTEAF
TRBV9,TRBJ1-4,NA,ASSGSTGGREKLF
TRBV5-4,TRBJ2-2,NA,ASSRSEGSNTGELF
TRBV9,TRBJ1-2,NA,ASSAAGRASYGYT
TRBV12-3/TRBV12-4,TRBJ1-2,NA,ASSLAGANGYT
TRBV5-1,TRBJ2-7,NA,ASTLGPQRYEQY
TRBV27,TRBJ1-6,NA,ASSLKGLHRGNSPLH
TRBV6-1,TRBJ1-4,once,ASSEALGTNEKLF
TRBV5-4,TRBJ2-7,NA,ASSFEGASEQY
TRBV28,TRBJ1-2,NA,ASSRGQYYGYT
TRBV7-2,TRBJ1-1,once,ASSLGGGMNTEAF
TRBV7-8,TRBJ1-5,NA,ASSPQGAGNQPQH
TRBV28,TRBJ1-2,NA,ASSLGTGRGYT
TRBV30,TRBJ1-5,NA,AWSVNQPQH
TRBV6-6,TRBJ1-4,NA,ASSYRGVGEKLF
TRBV5-4,TRBJ1-1,few,ASSFERWNTEAF
TRBV7-3,TRBJ2-7,NA,ASRPTAGSYEQY
TRBV29-1,TRBJ2-1,NA,SVDPDGSRNNEQF
TRBV7-9,TRBJ2-3,NA,ASSWRTGDTQY
TRBV27,TRBJ1-3,NA,ASSQTPGNTIY
TRBV7-9,TRBJ1-3,NA,ASSLTIAGNTIY
TRBV5-8,TRBJ2-1,NA,ASSLGGLYNEQF
TRBV9,TRBJ1-3,once,ASSVQGGQRPGNTIY
TRBV7-2,TRBJ2-3,NA,ASSPRYLNTDTQY
TRBV5-1,TRBJ2-3,NA,ASSLEGRSSTDTQY
TRBV19,TRBJ1-5,NA,ASSGDRGYQPQH
TRBV2,TRBJ1-5,NA,ASSEIGDGQPQH
TRBV5-6,TRBJ2-4,NA,ASSLSVGLAKNIQY
TRBV6-5,TRBJ2-7,NA,ASRMDRVSVYEQY
TRBV12-5,TRBJ2-2,NA,ASGLRTSSSNTGELF
TRBV3-1/TRBV3-2,TRBJ2-5,NA,ASSQDPPETQY
TRBV7-8,TRBJ1-2,NA,ASSPQDRRYYGYT
TRBV3-1/TRBV3-2,TRBJ1-6,NA,ASSLGQNNSPLH
TRBV12-3/TRBV12-4,TRBJ1-5,NA,ASSFEGWQPQH
TRBV27,TRBJ2-1,NA,ASSFYGRIDEQF
TRBV6-5,TRBJ1-5,once,ASSYRDGQPQH
TRBV6-5,TRBJ2-7,NA,ASSVGQIYEQY
TRBV9,TRBJ2-7,NA,ASSVVGVGEQY